These T cell receptor beta chains were read from a single sample in a study of blood T cell repertoires in COVID-19. Data came from immunoSEQ multiplex PCR; TCRdb stores just in-frame clones and leaves some out. The sample has a few hundred thousand clones, about 89% seen once. Sample: PBMCs or T cells enriched from blood (not recorded which). The receptors were sampled from a human donor in a cohort exposed to, infected with or recovered from COVID-19 (not recorded which). The donor label of this sample is uncertain. Both conserved end residues are part of each CDR3. A D gene is named only where the DNA matches it firmly. Only some rows state a clone size, as once, few, many or a class for expanded clones.

abundance | j_gene | v_gene | d_gene | CDR3aa | CDR3nt
. | TRBJ1-1 | TRBV5-1 | . | CASSSAVGKEAFF | TGCGCCAGCAGCTCCGCGGTTGGAAAGGAAGCTTTCTTT
. | TRBJ2-7 | TRBV19 | TRBD1 | CASSRGQGVYEQYF | TGTGCCAGTAGCAGAGGACAGGGGGTCTACGAGCAGTACTTC
once | TRBJ1-4 | TRBV6-4 | . | CASSAGGLTNEKLFF | TGTGCCAGCAGTGCCGGAGGGTTGACTAATGAAAAACTGTTTTTT
. | TRBJ1-4 | TRBV6-5 | . | CASNEDRVNEKLFF | TGTGCCAGCAACGAGGACAGAGTTAATGAAAAACTGTTTTTT
. | TRBJ2-5 | TRBV7-2 | . | CASSLAARGRETQYF | TGTGCCAGCAGCTTAGCGGCCCGGGGTAGGGAGACCCAGTACTTC
. | TRBJ1-1 | TRBV5-4 | . | CASSLGMWGDTEAFF | TGTGCCAGCAGCTTGGGGATGTGGGGCGACACTGAAGCTTTCTTT
. | TRBJ2-4 | TRBV28 | . | CASRAPGIPNIQYF | TGTGCCAGCAGAGCGCCAGGGATACCAAACATTCAGTACTTC
. | TRBJ2-1 | TRBV6-5 | . | CASSPQGPKGNEQFF | TGTGCCAGCAGCCCCCAGGGGCCCAAAGGAAATGAGCAGTTCTTC
. | TRBJ1-2 | TRBV6-5 | . | CASTKGWGNYGYTF | TGTGCCAGCACCAAGGGCTGGGGCAACTATGGCTACACCTTC
. | TRBJ1-4 | TRBV19 | . | CASSPTRGATNEKLFF | TGTGCCAGTAGTCCTACCAGAGGTGCAACTAATGAAAAACTGTTTTTT
. | TRBJ2-5 | TRBV10-3 | . | CAISELGSEGETQYF | TGTGCCATCAGTGAGCTAGGGTCGGAGGGAGAGACCCAGTACTTC
once | TRBJ1-1 | TRBV15 | . | CATSNVVNTEAFF | TGTGCCACCAGCAATGTAGTGAACACTGAAGCTTTCTTT
. | TRBJ2-7 | TRBV25-1 | TRBD1 | CASSESPGQGTYEQYF | TGTGCCAGCAGTGAATCACCGGGACAGGGCACCTACGAGCAGTACTTC
. | TRBJ2-7 | TRBV9 | TRBD2 | CASSGAGGPSYEQYF | TGTGCCAGCAGCGGAGCGGGGGGGCCTTCCTACGAGCAGTACTTC
. | TRBJ2-1 | TRBV6-4 | . | CASSARGDNNEQFF | TGTGCCAGCAGCGCCCGCGGGGATAACAATGAGCAGTTCTTC
once | TRBJ2-5 | TRBV7-9 | . | CASNGFPESETQYF | TGTGCCAGCAACGGGTTCCCCGAGTCAGAGACCCAGTACTTC
. | TRBJ2-1 | TRBV6-5 | . | CASSYAWSSYNEQFF | TGTGCCAGCAGTTACGCCTGGAGCTCCTACAATGAGCAGTTCTTC
. | TRBJ1-2 | TRBV6-5 | . | CASSNVRGNNYGYTF | TGTGCCAGCAGTAACGTCAGGGGAAATAACTATGGCTACACCTTC
. | TRBJ1-2 | TRBV6-5 | . | CATSPNNLYGYTF | TGTGCCACCTCCCCAAACAACCTCTATGGCTACACCTTC
. | TRBJ1-1 | TRBV19 | TRBD1 | CATHLTGAVTEAFF | TGTGCCACCCACTTGACAGGGGCGGTCACTGAAGCTTTCTTT
. | TRBJ1-5 | TRBV11-2 | . | CASSLSGQTNNQPQHF | TGTGCCAGCAGCCTAAGCGGACAGACCAACAATCAGCCCCAGCATTTT
. | TRBJ2-3 | TRBV19 | TRBD1 | CASRETGFSTDTQYF | TGTGCCAGTAGGGAGACAGGGTTCAGCACAGATACGCAGTATTTT
. | TRBJ1-1 | TRBV27 | . | CASSSLSGTEAFF | TGTGCCAGCAGTTCCCTATCGGGGACTGAAGCTTTCTTT
once | TRBJ1-1 | TRBV7-3 | . | CASSSDRLNTEAFF | TGTGCCAGCAGCTCGGACAGACTAAACACTGAAGCTTTCTTT
. | TRBJ2-1 | TRBV18 | . | CASSPGPYNEQFF | TGTGCCAGCTCACCAGGGCCCTACAATGAGCAGTTCTTC
. | TRBJ1-5 | TRBV19 | . | CASLSGGAYSNQPQHF | TGTGCCAGCCTCTCCGGAGGTGCGTATAGCAATCAGCCCCAGCATTTT
once | TRBJ1-2 | TRBV7-9 | TRBD1 | CASSPSGQGSYGYTF | TGTGCCAGCAGCCCCTCGGGACAGGGGAGCTATGGCTACACCTTC
few | TRBJ1-2 | TRBV29-1 | TRBD1 | CSVLDRDSIYGYTF | TGCAGCGTCCTAGACCGGGACAGTATATATGGCTACACCTTC
. | TRBJ1-3 | TRBV18 | . | CASSLSPGGDSGNTIYF | TGTGCCAGCTCACTCTCCCCCGGCGGGGACTCTGGAAACACCATATATTTT
. | TRBJ2-3 | TRBV29-1 | . | CSVGRGASTDTQYF | TGCAGCGTTGGTCGGGGGGCCAGCACAGATACGCAGTATTTT
. | TRBJ1-1 | TRBV3-1/TRBV3-2 | . | CASSQGSQWTQEAFF | TGTGCCAGCAGCCAAGGGAGTCAATGGACACAGGAAGCTTTCTTT
. | TRBJ2-1 | TRBV5-1 | . | CASSLSGKDNNEQFF | TGCGCCAGCAGCTTGTCGGGGAAGGATAACAATGAGCAGTTCTTC
. | TRBJ1-3 | TRBV6-5 | TRBD1 | CASKEGASSGNTIYF | TGTGCCAGCAAAGAGGGGGCCAGCTCTGGAAACACCATATATTTT
. | TRBJ1-3 | TRBV4-2 | TRBD1 | CASSQDGGQGGFGNTIYF | TGTGCCAGCAGCCAAGATGGGGGACAGGGAGGCTTTGGAAACACCATATATTTT
. | TRBJ2-7 | TRBV30 | TRBD2 | CAWSGERGSSYEQYF | TGTGCCTGGAGTGGCGAGCGGGGGAGCTCCTACGAGCAGTACTTC
. | TRBJ2-3 | TRBV13 | . | CASSPSPTDTQYF | TGTGCCAGCAGCCCGTCCCCGACAGATACGCAGTATTTT
. | TRBJ1-2 | TRBV3-1/TRBV3-2 | TRBD1 | CASGDREGHTF | TGTGCCAGCGGGGACAGAGAAGGACACACCTTC
. | TRBJ1-1 | TRBV5-1 | . | CASSREGQMNTEAFF | TGCGCCAGCAGCCGGGAGGGACAAATGAACACTGAAGCTTTCTTT
. | TRBJ2-3 | TRBV11-1 | TRBD2 | CASSSGLAGTDTQYF | TGTGCCAGCAGCTCCGGACTAGCGGGGACAGATACGCAGTATTTT
. | TRBJ2-5 | TRBV15 | TRBD1 | CATSGQGRQTQYF | TGTGCCACCAGCGGACAGGGGAGGCAGACCCAGTACTTC
once | TRBJ1-1 | TRBV19 | TRBD1 | CASSIDGTGLNTEAFF | TGTGCCAGTAGTATTGACGGGACAGGCTTGAACACTGAAGCTTTCTTT
. | TRBJ2-3 | TRBV30 | TRBD1 | CAWSVQGAGGDTQYF | TGTGCCTGGAGTGTGCAGGGGGCAGGGGGGGATACGCAGTATTTT
. | TRBJ2-7 | TRBV7-9 | TRBD2 | CASSGRTSGAYEQYF | TGTGCCAGCAGCGGGCGGACTAGCGGGGCCTACGAGCAGTACTTC
. | TRBJ2-2 | TRBV6-4 | . | CASSPRSEAGELFF | TGTGCCAGCAGCCCCAGGTCGGAGGCCGGGGAGCTGTTTTTT